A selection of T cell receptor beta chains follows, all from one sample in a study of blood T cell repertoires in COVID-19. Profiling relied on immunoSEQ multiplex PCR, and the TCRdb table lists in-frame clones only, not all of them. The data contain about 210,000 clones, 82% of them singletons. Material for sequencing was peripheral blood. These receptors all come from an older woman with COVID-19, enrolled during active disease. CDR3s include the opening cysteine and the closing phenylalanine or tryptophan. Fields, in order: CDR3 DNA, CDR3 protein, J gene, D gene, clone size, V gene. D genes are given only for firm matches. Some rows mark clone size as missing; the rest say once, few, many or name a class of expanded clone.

CDR3nt: TGTGCCAGCAGTATGCTACCCGGGGAGACCCAGTACTTC
CDR3aa: CASSMLPGETQYF
j_gene: TRBJ2-5
d_gene: .
abundance: few
v_gene: TRBV2

CDR3nt: TGTGCCAGCAGTCTTACAGGGAACGGGGAGCTGTTTTTT
CDR3aa: CASSLTGNGELFF
j_gene: TRBJ2-2
d_gene: .
abundance: .
v_gene: TRBV6-5

CDR3nt: TGTGCCAGCAGCGAATTTGAGTCACCCCTCCACTTT
CDR3aa: CASSEFESPLHF
j_gene: TRBJ1-6
d_gene: .
abundance: .
v_gene: TRBV28

CDR3nt: TGTGCCAGCAGCCAAAACAGGGCTGGAAACACCATATATTTT
CDR3aa: CASSQNRAGNTIYF
j_gene: TRBJ1-3
d_gene: .
abundance: .
v_gene: TRBV3-1/TRBV3-2

CDR3nt: TGTGCCAGCAGCTCAAACAGGGATACGCAGTATTTT
CDR3aa: CASSSNRDTQYF
j_gene: TRBJ2-3
d_gene: .
abundance: .
v_gene: TRBV11-1

CDR3nt: TGTGCCAGCAGGACAGGGTCCGCTAATGAAAAACTGTTTTTT
CDR3aa: CASRTGSANEKLFF
j_gene: TRBJ1-4
d_gene: TRBD1
abundance: few
v_gene: TRBV2

CDR3nt: TGCAGCGTTGAGGGTGACAGGGGGGCTTTCTTT
CDR3aa: CSVEGDRGAFF
j_gene: TRBJ1-1
d_gene: TRBD1
abundance: .
v_gene: TRBV29-1

CDR3nt: TGCGCCAGCAGCTTGGATCAGGTACGCTCCTACAATGAGCAGTTCTTC
CDR3aa: CASSLDQVRSYNEQFF
j_gene: TRBJ2-1
d_gene: .
abundance: .
v_gene: TRBV5-1

CDR3nt: TGTGCCAGCTCACGGCTAGCGGGCCTTACCGGGGAGCTGTTTTTT
CDR3aa: CASSRLAGLTGELFF
j_gene: TRBJ2-2
d_gene: TRBD2
abundance: .
v_gene: TRBV18

CDR3nt: TGTGCCAGCAGTTTTGGTCTCGGCCCACGGGAGCGCGAGCAGTACTTC
CDR3aa: CASSFGLGPREREQYF
j_gene: TRBJ2-7
d_gene: .
abundance: few
v_gene: TRBV28